These 7 T cell receptor beta chains share one sample of origin, sequenced in a study of blood T cell repertoires in COVID-19. The repertoire was sequenced with immunoSEQ multiplex PCR; TCRdb's copy has only in-frame clones and lacks some. The sample has tens of thousands of clones; 80% to 90% are singletons. Sequencing was carried out using peripheral blood. These receptors all stem from a man aged 55 to 70 with active COVID-19.

In this sample, this clone turned up once. This sample also contains other DNA sequences that code for the same CDR3. The CDR3 nucleotides are TGTGCCAGCAGCGTTAGCGGCGGGAGCACAGATACGCAGTATTTT. The encoded protein is CASSVSGGSTDTQYF. V usage is TRBV9 and J usage is TRBJ2-3; D is perhaps TRBD2 (6 bases). The V gene lost 2 bases and the J gene lost 0 bases, with 10 bases spanning the gap. Germline CDR1 SGDLS, CDR2 YYNGEE. This CDR3 has 15 residues.

This chain connects TRBV7-9 to TRBJ2-3, with 8 bases aligning to TRBD2. After removal of 0 bases from V and 1 base from J, the junction contained 0 bases not matched to a gene. Germline CDR1 SEHNR, CDR2 FQNEAQ (reference sequence). This CDR3 comprises 15 residues. CDR3 sequence reads: CASSLATSGTDTQYF. The CDR3 DNA follows: TGTGCCAGCAGCTTAGCGACTAGCGGCACAGATACGCAGTATTTT.

The chain combines TRBV11-3 with TRBJ1-6, with TRBD1 identical over 7 bases. Germline V gives CDR1 SGHNT, CDR2 YENEEA. The CDR3 loop spans 14 amino acids. With 3 bases clipped from V and 7 bases from J, the junction kept 3 bases outside the gene matches. The CDR3 sequence: CASSLGQLNSPLHF. CDR3 nucleotides: TGTGCCAGCAGCTTGGGACAGTTGAATTCACCCCTCCACTTT.

The chain recombines TRBV7-6 with TRBJ2-7; 9 bases are shared with TRBD2. V gave up 0 bases and J gave up 4 bases; unmatched junction bases: 16. CDR1 and CDR2 from the germline V gene are SGHVS and FNYEAQ. The CDR3 spans 19 residues. CDR3 in DNA: TGTGCCAGCAGCTTAGCTACCCCCAGAGGTAGCGGGAGTAGGTACGAGCAGTACTTC. Protein product: CASSLATPRGSGSRYEQYF. The variable domain in full, with the rest retrieved from reference TRBV7-6 and TRBJ2-7, is GAGVSQSPRYKVTKRGQDVALRCDPISGHVSLYWYRQALGQGPEFLTYFNYEAQQDKSGLPNDRFSAERPEGSISTLTIQRTEQRDSAMYRCASSLATPRGSGSRYEQYFGPGTRLTVT.

CDR3 coding DNA: TGTGCCAGCAGCAAACGGACAGGACTCAATCAGCCCCAGCATTTT. It is translated as CASSKRTGLNQPQHF. The V gene is TRBV7-2, the J gene TRBJ1-5; the match to TRBD1 covers 7 bases. Germline-derived CDR1 and CDR2 are SGHTA and FQGNSA. The CDR3 sequence is 15 residues long. V dropped 5 bases and J dropped 3; count of bases not matched to a gene: 7.

The chain employs TRBV4-2 and TRBJ2-2; D remains ambiguous. The CDR3 sequence is 15 residues long. CDR1 LGHNA and CDR2 YNFKEQ come from the germline V gene. Trimming removed 0 bases from V and 1 base from J, with 6 bases in between. This CDR3 reads CASSQESRNTGELFF. DNA of the CDR3: TGTGCCAGCAGCCAAGAATCTCGGAACACCGGGGAGCTGTTTTTT.

A single count supports this clone. This chain connects TRBV28 to TRBJ2-3; perhaps TRBD1 as D (6 bases). CDR1 and CDR2 (germline): MDHEN, SYDVKM. There are 19 residues in the CDR3. The V end was cut by 3 bases, the J end by 1 base, with 23 bases between. Written as DNA, the CDR3 is TGTGCCAGCAGTTTCCGGAGATGGACAGCCTCGGAAGGCACAGATACGCAGTATTTT. Protein sequence: CASSFRRWTASEGTDTQYF.